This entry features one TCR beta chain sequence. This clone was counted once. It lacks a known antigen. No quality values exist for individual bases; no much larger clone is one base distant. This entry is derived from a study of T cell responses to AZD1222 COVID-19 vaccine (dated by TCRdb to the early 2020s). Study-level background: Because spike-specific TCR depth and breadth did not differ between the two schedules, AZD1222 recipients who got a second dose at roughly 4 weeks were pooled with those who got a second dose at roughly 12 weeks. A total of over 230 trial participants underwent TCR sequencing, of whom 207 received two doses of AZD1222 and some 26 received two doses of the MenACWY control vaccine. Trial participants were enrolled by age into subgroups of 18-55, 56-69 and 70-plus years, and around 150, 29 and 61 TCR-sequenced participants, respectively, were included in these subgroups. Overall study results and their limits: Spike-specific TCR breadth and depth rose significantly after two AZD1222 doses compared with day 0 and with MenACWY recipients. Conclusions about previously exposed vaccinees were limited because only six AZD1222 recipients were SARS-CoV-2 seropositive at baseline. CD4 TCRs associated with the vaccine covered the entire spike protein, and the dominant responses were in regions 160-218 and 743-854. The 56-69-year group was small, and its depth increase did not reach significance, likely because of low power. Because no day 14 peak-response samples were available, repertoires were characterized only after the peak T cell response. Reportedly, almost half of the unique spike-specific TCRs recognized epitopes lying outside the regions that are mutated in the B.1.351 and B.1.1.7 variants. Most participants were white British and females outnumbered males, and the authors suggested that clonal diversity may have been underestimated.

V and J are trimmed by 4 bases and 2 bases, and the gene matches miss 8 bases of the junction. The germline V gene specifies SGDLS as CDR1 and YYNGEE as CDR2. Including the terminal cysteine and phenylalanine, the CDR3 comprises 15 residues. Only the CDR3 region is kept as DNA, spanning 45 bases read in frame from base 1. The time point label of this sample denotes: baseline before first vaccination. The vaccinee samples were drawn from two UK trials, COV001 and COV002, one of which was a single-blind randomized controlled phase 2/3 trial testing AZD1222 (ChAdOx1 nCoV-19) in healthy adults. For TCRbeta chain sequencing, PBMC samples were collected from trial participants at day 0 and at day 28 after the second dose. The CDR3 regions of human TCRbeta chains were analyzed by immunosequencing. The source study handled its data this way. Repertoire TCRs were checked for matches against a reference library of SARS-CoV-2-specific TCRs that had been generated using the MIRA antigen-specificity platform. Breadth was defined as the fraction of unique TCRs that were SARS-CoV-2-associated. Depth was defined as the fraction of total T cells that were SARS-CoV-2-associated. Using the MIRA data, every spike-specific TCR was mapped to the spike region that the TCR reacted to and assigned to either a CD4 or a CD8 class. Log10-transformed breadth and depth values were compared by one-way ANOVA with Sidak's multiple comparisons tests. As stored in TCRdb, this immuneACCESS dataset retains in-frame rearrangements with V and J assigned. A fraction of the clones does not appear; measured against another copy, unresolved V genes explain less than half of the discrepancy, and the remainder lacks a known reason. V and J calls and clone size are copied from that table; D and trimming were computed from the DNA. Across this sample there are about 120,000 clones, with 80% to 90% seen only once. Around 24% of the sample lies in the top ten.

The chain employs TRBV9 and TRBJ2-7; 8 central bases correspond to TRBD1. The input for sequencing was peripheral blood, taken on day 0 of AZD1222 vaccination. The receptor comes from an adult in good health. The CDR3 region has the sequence CASSPGQGQTYEQYF. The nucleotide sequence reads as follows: TGTGCCAGCAGCCCAGGACAGGGACAGACCTACGAGCAGTACTTC.